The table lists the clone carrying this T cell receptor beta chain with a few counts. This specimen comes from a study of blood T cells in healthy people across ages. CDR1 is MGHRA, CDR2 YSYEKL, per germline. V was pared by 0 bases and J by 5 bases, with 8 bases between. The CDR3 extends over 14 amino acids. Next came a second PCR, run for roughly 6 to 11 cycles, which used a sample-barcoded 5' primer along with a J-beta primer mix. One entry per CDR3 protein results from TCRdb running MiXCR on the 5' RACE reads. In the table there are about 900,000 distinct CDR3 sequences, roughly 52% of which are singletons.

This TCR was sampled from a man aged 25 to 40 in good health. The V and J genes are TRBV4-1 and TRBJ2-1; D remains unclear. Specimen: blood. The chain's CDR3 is CASSQDSPDNEQFF. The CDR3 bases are TGCGCCAGCAGCCAAGATAGCCCAGACAATGAGCAGTTCTTC.